A selection of T cell receptor beta chains follows, all from one sample in a study of T cell responses to AZD1222 COVID-19 vaccine. The table came from immunoSEQ multiplex PCR; TCRdb's copy has only in-frame clones and leaves some out. The sample lists over 75,000 clones; roughly nine tenths were seen once. The input for sequencing was peripheral blood, taken on day 0 of AZD1222 vaccination. These receptors all stem from an adult in good health. Each CDR3 is given with its conserved first and last residue. Clone size is not always given. Where it is, it says once, few, many or a class for expanded clones.

v_call	clone_size	j_call	cdr3_aa
TRBV6-5	NA	TRBJ2-4	CASRHDSAKNIQYF
TRBV4-1	NA	TRBJ1-5	CASSHPDRSNQPQHF
TRBV20-1	NA	TRBJ2-7	CSASPGPSYEQYF
TRBV18	NA	TRBJ2-7	CASSPGSYEQYF
TRBV5-4	once	TRBJ2-1	CASSPSGRAYNEQFF
TRBV5-3	NA	TRBJ1-3	CARSRSWGSGNTIYF
TRBV3-1/TRBV3-2	NA	TRBJ2-2	CASSQAGNTGELFF
TRBV7-2	NA	TRBJ2-5	CASSPRRLGGETQYF
TRBV6-2/TRBV6-3	NA	TRBJ2-7	CASSKTSGSRPEQYF
TRBV7-9	NA	TRBJ1-2	CASSLEVDYGYTF
TRBV27	NA	TRBJ2-5	CASSLSPAGNQETQYF
TRBV6-5	NA	TRBJ1-3	CASSSLGGSGNTIYF
TRBV6-2/TRBV6-3	NA	TRBJ1-1	CASSDHRVGNTEAFF
TRBV19	NA	TRBJ2-1	CASRPPGLAGDLEQFF
TRBV19	NA	TRBJ1-2	CASSSRDRLLYGYTF
TRBV11-2	NA	TRBJ2-1	CASSLGGRQFF
TRBV19	NA	TRBJ2-3	CASYPRGAAAGPQGDTQYF
TRBV18	NA	TRBJ2-3	CASSPTGASTDTQYF